This TCR beta chain was identified in a study of cytomegalovirus exposure and HLA in healthy donors. Study results and limitations: In a later analysis, specific HLA alleles were associated with 15,000 or so TCR beta sequences at a 0.05 false discovery rate. It was confirmed in vitro that a few of the CMV-associated chains were specific for CMV antigens. In a later analysis, TCR beta V- and J-gene trimming showed a link to a missense DCLRE1C variant. Further analysis was carried out later, and it showed several of the most significant clusters appearing linked to common viral pathogens.

The PCR employed 60 Vbeta primers together with 13 Jbeta primers. Sequencing used immunoSEQ multiplex PCR; TCRdb keeps in-frame clones, though not all of them. The sample has roughly 51,000 clones; around 81% are singletons. A remark on this clone: Its cognate antigen is unknown. This specimen includes other DNA sequences encoding the same CDR3.

The source material was PBMCs. The TCR was taken from a boy aged 10-17 years in good health and CMV-seropositive.

The CDR3 DNA reads TGTGCCAGCAGAGTCCCCTACGGCTACACCTTC. Residues: CASRVPYGYTF. The chain combines TRBV2 with TRBJ1-2, with D uncertain. Trimming shortened V by 6 bases and J by 8 bases, and 10 bases separated the two germline ends. This CDR3 contains 11 residues. The germline gives CDR1 SNHLY, CDR2 FYNNEI.